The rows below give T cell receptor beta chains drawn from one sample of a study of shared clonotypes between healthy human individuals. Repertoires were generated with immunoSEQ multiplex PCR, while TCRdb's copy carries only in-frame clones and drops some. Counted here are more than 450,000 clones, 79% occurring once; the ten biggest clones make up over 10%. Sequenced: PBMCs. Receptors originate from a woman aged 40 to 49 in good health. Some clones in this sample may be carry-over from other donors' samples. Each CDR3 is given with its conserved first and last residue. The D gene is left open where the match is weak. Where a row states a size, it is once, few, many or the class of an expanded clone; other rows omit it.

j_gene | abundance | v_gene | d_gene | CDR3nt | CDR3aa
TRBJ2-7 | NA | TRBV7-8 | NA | TGTGCCAGCAGCCGCCGGACATCGGGCTACGAGCAGTACTTC | CASSRRTSGYEQYF
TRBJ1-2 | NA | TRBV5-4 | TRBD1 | TGTGCCAGCAGCTGGGAAGCGACAGGGGAGGGCTACACCTTC | CASSWEATGEGYTF
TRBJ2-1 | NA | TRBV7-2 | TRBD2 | TGTGCCAGCACCTTAGACGGGGGGACTAGCGGCTACAATGAGCAGTTCTTC | CASTLDGGTSGYNEQFF
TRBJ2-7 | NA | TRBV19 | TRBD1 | TGTGCCAGTAGTCGGGACAGGGGGCGAGGAGCCTACGAGCAGTACTTC | CASSRDRGRGAYEQYF
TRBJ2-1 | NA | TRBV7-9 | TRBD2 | TGTGCCAGCAGCTCCAGGACTAGCGGGAGTGATGAGCAGTTCTTC | CASSSRTSGSDEQFF
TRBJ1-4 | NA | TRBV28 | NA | TGTGCCAGCATTGGGGGCGGGTCTAATGAAAAACTGTTTTTT | CASIGGGSNEKLFF
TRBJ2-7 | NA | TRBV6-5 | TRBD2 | TGTGCCAGCAGTAAGGGACTAGGAGGTTCGGGGGAGCAGTACTTC | CASSKGLGGSGEQYF
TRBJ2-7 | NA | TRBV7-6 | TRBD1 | TGTGCCAGCAGCTTGGACAGGGGAGGGTCCTACGAGCAGTACTTC | CASSLDRGGSYEQYF
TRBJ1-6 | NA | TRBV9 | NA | TGTGCCAGCAGCCCCTCGGGGGACGCCTATAATTCACCCCTCCACTTT | CASSPSGDAYNSPLHF
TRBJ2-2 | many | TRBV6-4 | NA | TGTGCCAGCAGTCCGCAGGGGAACGGGGGAAACACCGGGGAGCTGTTTTTT | CASSPQGNGGNTGELFF
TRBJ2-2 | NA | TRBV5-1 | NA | TGCGCCAGCAGCCCGGACCTACTCACCGGGGAGCTGTTTTTT | CASSPDLLTGELFF
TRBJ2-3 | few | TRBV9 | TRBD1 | TGTGCCAGCAGCGTAAGTGCGGGACAGGGGTTCGGCACAGATACGCAGTATTTT | CASSVSAGQGFGTDTQYF
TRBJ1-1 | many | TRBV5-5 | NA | TGTGCCAGCAGCTTACCGGGGATTGAAGCTTTCTTT | CASSLPGIEAFF
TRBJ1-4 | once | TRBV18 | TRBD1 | TGTGCCAGCTCACCACCGTCCAGGGGGAATGAAAAACTGTTTTTT | CASSPPSRGNEKLFF
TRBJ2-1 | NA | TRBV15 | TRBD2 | TGTGCCACCAGCAGAGGGCTAGCGGGAGTAAATGAGCAGTTCTTC | CATSRGLAGVNEQFF
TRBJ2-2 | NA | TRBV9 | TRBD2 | TGTGCCAGCAGCTTGGGACTAGCGGGAGGTAGGAGTACCGGGGAGCTGTTTTTT | CASSLGLAGGRSTGELFF
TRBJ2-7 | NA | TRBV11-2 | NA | TGTGCCAGCAGCTTAGGGGGAGGAGGGGAGATCTACGAGCAGTACTTC | CASSLGGGGEIYEQYF
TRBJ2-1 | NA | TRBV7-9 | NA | TGTGCCAGCAGCTTAGTGGGAACCAATGAGCAGTTCTTC | CASSLVGTNEQFF
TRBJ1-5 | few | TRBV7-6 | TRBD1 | TGTGCCAGCAGCCCGAGACAGGGGATGAGCAATCAGCCCCAGCATTTT | CASSPRQGMSNQPQHF
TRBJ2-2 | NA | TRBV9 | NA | TGTGCCAGCAGCGTAGAGCGGCTCCGAGACACCGGGGAGCTGTTTTTT | CASSVERLRDTGELFF
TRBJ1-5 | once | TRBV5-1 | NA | TGCGCCAGTCTCCCTCCCCCCGGGACCCCAAGAGAGAGCAATCAGCCCCAGCATTTT | CASLPPPGTPRESNQPQHF
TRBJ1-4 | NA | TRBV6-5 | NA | TGTGCCAGCACCCGCGGAGGGAGCAATGAAAAACTGTTTTTT | CASTRGGSNEKLFF
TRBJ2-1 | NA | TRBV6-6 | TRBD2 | TGTGCCAGCAGTTGGGGCGGGAGCTCCTACAATGAGCAGTTCTTC | CASSWGGSSYNEQFF
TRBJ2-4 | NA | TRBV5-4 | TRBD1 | TGTGCCAGCAGCGTCGGGGGACAGGGAAACATTCAGTACTTC | CASSVGGQGNIQYF
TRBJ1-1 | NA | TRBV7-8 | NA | TGTGCCAGCAGCTTACGGGGGTCCCCAGTGAACACTGAAGCTTTCTTT | CASSLRGSPVNTEAFF
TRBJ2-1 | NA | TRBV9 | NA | TGTGCCAGCAGCGCGGCCGGGACAAACAATGAGCAGTTCTTC | CASSAAGTNNEQFF
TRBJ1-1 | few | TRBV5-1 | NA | TGCGCCAGCAGCTTGGTGGCAGACTCTGAAGCTTTCTTT | CASSLVADSEAFF
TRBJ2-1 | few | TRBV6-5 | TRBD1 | TGTGCCAGCAGTTACGTATGGCAGGGGGCGTTGAATGAGCAGTTCTTC | CASSYVWQGALNEQFF
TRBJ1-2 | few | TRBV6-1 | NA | TGTGCCAGCAGTGAAGCCGGGGGAGTAGGCTATGGCTACACCTTC | CASSEAGGVGYGYTF
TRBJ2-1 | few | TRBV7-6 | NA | TGTGCCAGCAGCCCTTCCTACAATGAGCAGTTCTTC | CASSPSYNEQFF
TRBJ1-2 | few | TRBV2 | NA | TGTGCCAGCAGCGTGGCCGGGGGTGGTGGCTACACCTTC | CASSVAGGGGYTF
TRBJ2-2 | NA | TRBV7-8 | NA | TGTGCCAGCAGTCATGTGGTAGGGGAGCTGTTTTTT | CASSHVVGELFF
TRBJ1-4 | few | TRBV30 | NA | TGTGCCTGGAGTATGGGCGGCGGGGGAAAACTGTTTTTT | CAWSMGGGGKLFF
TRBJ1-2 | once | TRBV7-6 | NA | TGTGCCAGCAGCTTAAGGGGACTTAACTCTGGCTACACCTTC | CASSLRGLNSGYTF
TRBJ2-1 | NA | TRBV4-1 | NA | TGCGCCAGCAGCCAAGACCGGCCCGGGATACCCACACAGTATGAGCAGTTCTTC | CASSQDRPGIPTQYEQFF
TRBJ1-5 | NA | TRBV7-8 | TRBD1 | TGTGCCAGCAGCGCCACTTACAGGGGGAGCAATCAGCCCCAGCATTTT | CASSATYRGSNQPQHF
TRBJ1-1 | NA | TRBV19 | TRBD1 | TGTGCCAGTAGTATTCAGGGGGGCAGGAACACTGAAGCTTTCTTT | CASSIQGGRNTEAFF
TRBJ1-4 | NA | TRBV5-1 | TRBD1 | TGCGCCAGCAGCTTGGCCGGACAGGAGAATGAAAAACTGTTTTTT | CASSLAGQENEKLFF
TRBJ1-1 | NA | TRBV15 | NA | TGTGCCACTAGCAGAGATCGGGTGAACACTGAAGCTTTCTTT | CATSRDRVNTEAFF
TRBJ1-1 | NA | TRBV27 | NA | TGTGCCAGCAGTCTACGGTTCATGGTTTTAGATTCTGAAGCTTTCTTT | CASSLRFMVLDSEAFF
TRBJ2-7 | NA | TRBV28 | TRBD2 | TGTGCCAGCAGAGGGACTAGCGGGGCCTACGAGCAGTACTTC | CASRGTSGAYEQYF
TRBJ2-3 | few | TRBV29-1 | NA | TGCAGCGTAACGGCTAGCACAGATACGCAGTATTTT | CSVTASTDTQYF
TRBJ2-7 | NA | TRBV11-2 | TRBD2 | TGTGCCAGCAGCCAAGGACTAGCGGACCGAATGTACTTC | CASSQGLADRMYF
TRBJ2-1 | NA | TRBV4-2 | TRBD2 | TGTGCCAGCAGCCAACCTGGGACTAGCGGGAACTACAATGAGCAGTTCTTC | CASSQPGTSGNYNEQFF
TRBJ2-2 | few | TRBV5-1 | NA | TGCGCCAGCAGCTCGCAGGGCGGCACCGGGGAGCTGTTTTTT | CASSSQGGTGELFF
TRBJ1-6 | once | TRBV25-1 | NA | TGTGCCAGCAGTGATTCTGATTATAATTCACCCCTCCACTTT | CASSDSDYNSPLHF
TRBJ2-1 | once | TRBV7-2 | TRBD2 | TGTGCCAGCAGCTTTACGGCGGGAGGGGACTACAATGAGCAGTTCTTC | CASSFTAGGDYNEQFF
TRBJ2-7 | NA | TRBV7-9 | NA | TGTGCCAGCAGCCTTACCTACGAGCAGTACTTC | CASSLTYEQYF
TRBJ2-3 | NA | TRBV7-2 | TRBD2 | TGTGCCAGCGGGCTAGCGGGTCGTAGTGATACGCAGTATTTT | CASGLAGRSDTQYF
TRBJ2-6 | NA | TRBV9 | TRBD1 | TGTGCCAGCAGCCTCACAGGGGACGGGGCCAACGTCCTGACTTTC | CASSLTGDGANVLTF
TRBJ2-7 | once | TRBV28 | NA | TGTGCCAGCAGTAACCTCTACGAGCAGTACTTC | CASSNLYEQYF